What follows are 15 T cell receptor beta chains derived from one specimen sequenced in a study of T cell responses to AZD1222 COVID-19 vaccine. Profiled with immunoSEQ multiplex PCR; TCRdb holds only in-frame clones, not every one. The data show roughly 100,000 clones, about 89% seen once. The material sequenced was peripheral blood, taken 28 days after the second dose of the MenACWY control vaccine. All receptors come from an adult who received the MenACWY meningococcal vaccine as a control.

The chain joins TRBV28 to TRBJ2-7; TRBD2 matches at 7 bases. The germline V gene has CDR1 MDHEN and CDR2 SYDVKM. With V trimmed by 6 bases and J by 3 bases, 8 bases remained unmatched. The CDR3 spans 14 residues. The CDR3 is CASRPNWGGYEQYF. CDR3 bases: TGTGCCAGCAGACCTAATTGGGGGGGCTACGAGCAGTACTTC.

In its sample, this clone is medium-sized. V is TRBV11-1 and J is TRBJ2-2, with D hard to call. The CDR3 runs to 15 residues. With 5 bases removed from V and 1 base from J, the gap between germline ends came to 11 bases. CDR1 SGHAT and CDR2 FQDESV come from the germline V gene (reference sequence). The CDR3 here is CASSPSSRNTGELFF. The CDR3, as DNA: TGTGCCAGCAGCCCCAGTTCGAGGAACACCGGGGAGCTGTTTTTT.

The rearrangement links TRBV4-1 to TRBJ2-5; 7 positions agree with TRBD2. Per germline, CDR1 MGHRA and CDR2 YSYEKL. V trimming: 2 bases; J trimming: 4 bases; junction bases outside the gene matches: 7. CDR3 length: 15 amino acids. CDR3 in amino acids: CASSQSLARGETQYF. For the CDR3, the DNA is TGCGCCAGCAGCCAATCACTAGCGAGAGGAGAGACCCAGTACTTC.

The V gene is TRBV6-5, the J gene TRBJ2-1, with TRBD2 matching 14 bases. In germline, CDR1 is MNHEY, CDR2 SVGAGI. The CDR3 runs to 15 residues. Germline trimming cut 5 bases from V and 10 bases from J; bases unmatched to any gene: 7. The CDR3 is CASSLTSGGAGEQFF. CDR3 nucleotide sequence: TGTGCCAGCAGTCTGACTAGCGGGGGGGCAGGGGAGCAGTTCTTC.

V and J are TRBV7-2 and TRBJ2-7; 12 nucleotides match TRBD2. V shed 5 bases and J 2 bases; nucleotides not matched to a gene: 1. The CDR3 sequence is 14 residues long. Germline V gene sequence: CDR1 SGHTA, CDR2 FQGNSA. This CDR3 is CASSRTSGTYEQYF. For the CDR3, the DNA is TGTGCCAGCAGCCGGACTAGCGGGACCTACGAGCAGTACTTC. Full variable domain (missing parts from reference TRBV7-2 and TRBJ2-7): GAGVSQSPSNKVTEKGKDVELRCDPISGHTALYWYRQSLGQGLEFLIYFQGNSAPDKSGLPSDRFSAERTGGSVSTLTIQRTQQEDSAVYLCASSRTSGTYEQYFGPGTRLTVT.

The J gene is TRBJ2-2, the V gene TRBV29-1, with 7 nucleotides matching TRBD2. Per germline, CDR1 SQVTM and CDR2 ANQGSEA. Germline trimming cut 6 bases from V and 2 bases from J; bases unmatched to any gene: 3. There are 13 residues in the CDR3. CDR3 residues: CSVKRGNTGELFF. The CDR3, as DNA: TGCAGCGTGAAGCGGGGTAACACCGGGGAGCTGTTTTTT.

The chain employs TRBV7-9 and TRBJ1-1; D is ambiguous. V lost 5 bases, J lost 6 bases, and 19 bases lay in between. CDR3 length: 15 amino acids. The germline CDR1 and CDR2 sequences are SEHNR and FQNEAQ (reference sequence). The CDR3 is CASSKLGGTEPEAFF. CDR3 in DNA: TGTGCCAGCAGCAAGCTCGGAGGAACAGAACCTGAAGCTTTCTTT.

This chain links TRBV10-1 with TRBJ2-5; 10 nucleotides agree with TRBD2. CDR3 length equals 15 residues. Germline lookup yields CDR1 WNHNN and CDR2 SYGVQD (reference sequence). The V segment lost 2 bases and the J segment 4 bases; nucleotides outside the gene matches: 4. The CDR3 coding sequence is TGCGCCAGCAGTGAGAAGCGGGGGGGCGTAGAGACCCAGTACTTC. It translates to CASSEKRGGVETQYF.

The gene calls are TRBV25-1 and TRBJ2-7, with 9 bases fitting TRBD1. The CDR3 is 14 residues long. Germline V gives CDR1 MGHDK, CDR2 SYGVNS. V lost 6 bases and J lost 4; bases outside the gene matches: 7. This chain's CDR3 is CASSYPGQGYEQYF. The DNA for the CDR3 is TGTGCCAGCAGCTACCCGGGACAGGGTTACGAGCAGTACTTC.

The chain is built from TRBV5-4 and TRBJ2-2; TRBD1 agrees at 7 bases. J gave up 4 bases and V 3 bases, and 9 bases lay outside the gene matches. The CDR3 runs to 16 residues. Looked up from germline, CDR1 is SGHNT and CDR2 is YYREEE (reference sequence). CDR3 in DNA: TGTGCCAGCAGCTACGCGACGGGACAGATCACCGGGGAGCTGTTTTTT. It yields the protein CASSYATGQITGELFF.

The chain links TRBV5-1 to TRBJ2-7; no definite D call. Germline CDR1 and CDR2: SGHRS and YFSETQ. The CDR3 has 13 amino acids. The V end lost 1 base, the J end lost 1 base, and 6 bases lay between the germline ends. The CDR3 spells CASSLSQSYEQYF. CDR3 bases: TGCGCCAGCAGCTTGTCCCAGTCCTACGAGCAGTACTTC.

The chain couples TRBV7-2 to TRBJ2-3, with D possibly matching TRBD1 (5 bases). Trimming pared 7 bases from V and 0 bases from J, leaving 11 bases between. Germline V CDR1 and CDR2: SGHTA, FQGNSA. CDR3 length: 14 amino acids. As DNA, the CDR3 is TGTGCCAGCACCTCAGACAGTAGCACAGATACGCAGTATTTT. Amino acid sequence: CASTSDSSTDTQYF.

This clone has only a few counts. The chain uses TRBV5-6 and TRBJ2-7; weak D call: TRBD2 (6 bases). Germline V lookup: CDR1 SGHDT, CDR2 YYEEEE. V was cut by 4 bases and J by 1 base, with 15 bases left in between. CDR3 length equals 15 residues. This CDR3 is CASSRPGGDSYEQYF. The CDR3 DNA sequence: TGTGCCAGCAGCCGCCCGGGCGGGGATTCCTACGAGCAGTACTTC. The variable domain in full, completed from reference TRBV5-6 and TRBJ2-7, reads DAGVTQSPTHLIKTRGQQVTLRCSPKSGHDTVSWYQQALGQGPQFIFQYYEEEERQRGNFPDRFSGHQFPNYSSELNVNALLLGDSALYLCASSRPGGDSYEQYFGPGTRLTVT.

The chain carries TRBV2 and TRBJ1-5; D is ambiguous. Trimming cost V 6 bases and J 5 bases, with 11 bases left between them. CDR3 length: 13 amino acids. Per the germline V gene, CDR1 is SNHLY and CDR2 is FYNNEI. The CDR3 nucleotides are TGTGCCAGCAGGGGGAGGGCTTATCAGCCCCAGCATTTT. Protein: CASRGRAYQPQHF.

The rearrangement uses TRBV29-1 and TRBJ2-2, with D possibly TRBD2 on 5 matching bases. Trimming removed 7 bases from V and 6 bases from J, with 9 bases in between. Per germline, CDR1 SQVTM and CDR2 ANQGSEA. The CDR3 consists of 11 residues. The CDR3 region has the DNA TGCAGCGGCAAGGAGGCCGGGGAGCTGTTTTTT. Residues: CSGKEAGELFF.